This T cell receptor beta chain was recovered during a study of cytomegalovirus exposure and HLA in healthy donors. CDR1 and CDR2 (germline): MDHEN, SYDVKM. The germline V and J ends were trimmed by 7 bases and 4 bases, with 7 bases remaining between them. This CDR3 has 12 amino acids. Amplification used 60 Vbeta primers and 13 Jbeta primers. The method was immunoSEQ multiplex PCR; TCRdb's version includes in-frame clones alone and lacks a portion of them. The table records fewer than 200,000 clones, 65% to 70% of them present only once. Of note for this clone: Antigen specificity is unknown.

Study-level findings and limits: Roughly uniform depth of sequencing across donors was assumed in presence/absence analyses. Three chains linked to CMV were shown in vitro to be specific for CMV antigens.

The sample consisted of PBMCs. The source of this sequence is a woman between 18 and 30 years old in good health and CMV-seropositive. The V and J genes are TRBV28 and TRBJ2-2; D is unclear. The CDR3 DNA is TGTGCCAGCACGCGTAGCACCGGGGAGCTGTTTTTT. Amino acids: CASTRSTGELFF.